The 29 T cell receptor beta chains presented below share a single source sample, sequenced in a study of metastatic and nonmetastatic thyroid tumors. TCRdb re-called clones from the PCR reads using MiXCR. The table shows roughly 29,000 clones, with under 25% occurring only once. All patients were treatment-naive before thyroid surgery. Sequences were obtained from blood. The receptors come from a female donor with papillary thyroid cancer or a benign thyroid nodule (not recorded which). Some clones in this sample may be carry-over from other donors' samples.

This clone was recorded at least ten times. The chain employs TRBV27 and TRBJ1-4; 7 nucleotides line up with TRBD1. There are 14 residues in the CDR3. Looked up from germline, CDR1 is MNHEY and CDR2 is SMNVEV (reference sequence). V shed 6 bases, J shed 5 bases, and the junction held 6 bases outside the gene matches. CDR3 protein: CASSFDRANEKLFF. The CDR3, as DNA: TGTGCCAGCAGCTTCGACAGGGCAAATGAAAAACTGTTTTTT.

This clone was recorded at least ten times. V is TRBV11-2 and J is TRBJ1-6, with D unclear. V lost 1 base to trimming and J lost 10 bases, with 11 bases between them. The V gene's germline CDR1 is SGHAT and CDR2 FQNNGV. The length of the CDR3 is 14 residues. The CDR3 DNA reads TGTGCCAGCAGCTTAGGCACCCTTGGGTCACCCCTCCACTTT. Protein sequence: CASSLGTLGSPLHF.

This clone was observed a handful of times. V is TRBV27 and J is TRBJ2-2, with D tentatively TRBD2 (6 bases). Trimming removed 7 bases from V and 1 base from J, with 10 bases in between. Germline assignment: CDR1 MNHEY and CDR2 SMNVEV (reference sequence). This CDR3 is 14 amino acids long. The CDR3 is CASTRGRNTGELFF. The DNA for the CDR3 is TGTGCCAGCACTCGGGGGAGGAACACCGGGGAGCTGTTTTTT.

Regarding this clone: Other nucleotide sequences from this sample produce the same CDR3. The chain uses TRBV6-1 and TRBJ2-2; no clear D. Deletions cut 4 bases from V and 8 bases from J, with 11 bases between. The length of the CDR3 is 13 residues. Germline CDR1 MNHNS, CDR2 SASEGT. The CDR3: CASSVKGGGELFF. The CDR3 DNA sequence: TGTGCCAGCAGTGTTAAGGGTGGTGGGGAGCTGTTTTTT.

This clone was seen ten or more times. The rearrangement joins TRBV14 to TRBJ2-1; 9 nucleotides line up with TRBD2. V lost 4 bases, J lost 2 bases, and 3 bases stayed unmatched. Germline V CDR1 and CDR2: SGHDN, FVKESK. The CDR3 is 15 amino acids. CDR3 sequence reads: CASSLIAGAYNEQFF. The CDR3 nucleotides are TGTGCCAGCAGCCTGATAGCGGGAGCCTACAATGAGCAGTTCTTC.

V usage is TRBV5-1 and J usage is TRBJ2-2; 12 bases fit TRBD2. The CDR3 contains 16 residues. Germline CDR1 SGHRS, CDR2 YFSETQ. V was clipped by 0 bases and J by 6 bases; unmatched bases: 3. CDR3 nucleotide sequence: TGCGCCAGCAGCTTGGCTAGCGGGGGGGCCCCCGGGGAGCTGTTTTTT. This codes for CASSLASGGAPGELFF.

The chain carries TRBV20-1 and TRBJ2-5; a weak D match, TRBD2 (6 bases). The germline gives CDR1 DFQATT, CDR2 SNEGSKA (reference sequence). The CDR3 is made up of 14 amino acids. V was shortened by 2 bases and J by 4 bases, with 14 bases between the two germline ends. The CDR3 DNA sequence: TGCAGTGCTAGAAGGGTGGGAGGTGGAGAGACCCAGTACTTC. Residues: CSARRVGGGETQYF.

The chain is built from TRBV10-2 and TRBJ2-5; D perhaps matches TRBD1 (6 bases). The CDR3 spans 13 residues. Trimming took off 5 bases at V and 5 bases at J, with 12 bases between the two ends. CDR1 and CDR2 from the germline V gene are WSHSY and SAAADI. The CDR3 region is CASSTGFGETQYF. Written as DNA, the CDR3 is TGCGCCAGCAGTACAGGGTTTGGGGAGACCCAGTACTTC.

In regard to this clone: The junction and the germline gene differ at one end; a read error may be behind it. This chain uses TRBV28 with TRBJ1-1; D is unclear. CDR3 length: 11 residues. CDR1 is MDHEN and CDR2 is SYDVKM in the germline V gene. In DNA, the CDR3 is TGTGTCAGCAGTTTGCTACGGAGGGCTTTCTTT. Protein sequence: CVSSLLRRAFF.

This clone has at least ten counts. Within the sample, other DNA sequences also encode this same CDR3. The V call is TRBV4-2, the J call TRBJ1-1; D perhaps matches TRBD1 (5 bases). The CDR3 totals 17 residues. Trimming cost V 4 bases and J 1 base, with 19 bases left between them. Germline assignment: CDR1 LGHNA and CDR2 YNFKEQ. The CDR3 DNA follows: TGTGCCAGCAGCCCTCGAGCAGGGCGAGTTGGGAACACTGAAGCTTTCTTT. Protein: CASSPRAGRVGNTEAFF.

This clone has more than one count but fewer than ten. The chain has TRBV12-3 or TRBV12-4 and TRBJ2-5, with D perhaps assigned TRBD1 or TRBD2 (5 bases each). The CDR3 covers 14 residues. Trimming stripped 6 bases from V and 7 bases from J, with 18 bases between. The CDR3 is CASRPIGGQGTQYF. The CDR3 DNA sequence: TGTGCCAGCAGACCCATTGGGGGTCAGGGGACCCAGTACTTC.

This clone was picked up a small number of times. One base away lies a much larger clone, so this may be a sequencing read error. V usage is TRBV30 and J usage is TRBJ1-5, with 8 bases matching TRBD1. CDR3 size: 16 residues. V trimming: 5 bases; J trimming: 0 bases; junction bases outside the gene matches: 9. CDR1 is GTSNPN, CDR2 SVGIG, per germline (reference sequence). The CDR3 loop is CAWPDRVLYSNQPQHF. The CDR3 bases are TGTGCCTGGCCGGACAGGGTTTTATATAGCAATCAGCCCCAGCATTTT. The full variable domain, in which reference TRBV30 and TRBJ1-5 provide the parts outside the CDR3, is SQTIHQWPATLVQPVGSPLSLECTVEGTSNPNLYWYRQAAGRGLQLLFYSVGIGQISSEVPQNLSASRPQDRQFILSSKKLLLSDSGFYLCAWPDRVLYSNQPQHFGDGTRLSIL.

The V gene is TRBV11-2, the J gene TRBJ2-7, with a weak D call TRBD1 (7 bases). V lost 5 bases, J lost 6 bases, and 17 bases lay in between. Germline V CDR1 and CDR2: SGHAT, FQNNGV. The CDR3 length is 14 residues. CDR3: CASSPSQGRSEQYF. CDR3 coding DNA: TGTGCCAGCAGCCCCTCACAGGGGAGGTCCGAGCAGTACTTC.

The chain combines TRBV5-1 with TRBJ2-3, with a weak D call TRBD1 (5 bases). The CDR3 contains 16 residues. Trimming left V 0 bases short and J 3 bases short, with 14 bases between. CDR1 and CDR2 from the germline V gene are SGHRS and YFSETQ. Here the CDR3 DNA reads TGCGCCAGCAGCTTGGAGTTAAGGGGAAAAACAGATACGCAGTATTTT. Translated: CASSLELRGKTDTQYF.

This chain uses TRBV7-2 with TRBJ1-1; D gene uncertain. The CDR3 is made up of 13 amino acids. Germline CDR1 reads SGHTA; CDR2 reads FQGNSA. The V and J ends lost 2 bases and 11 bases respectively, with 15 bases between them. The CDR3 DNA reads TGTGCCAGCAGCTTATACATAAGTGAGACGGCTTTCTTT. Amino acid sequence: CASSLYISETAFF. The full variable domain, its missing parts supplied by reference TRBV7-2 and TRBJ1-1, is GAGVSQSPSNKVTEKGKDVELRCDPISGHTALYWYRQSLGQGLEFLIYFQGNSAPDKSGLPSDRFSAERTGGSVSTLTIQRTQQEDSAVYLCASSLYISETAFFGQGTRLTVV.

The chain has TRBV12-3 or TRBV12-4 and TRBJ1-2, with TRBD1 as a possible D gene (6 bases). CDR3 size: 14 residues. Trimming cost V 0 bases and J 8 bases, with 13 bases left between them. CDR3 residues: CASSLAQGAGGYTF. The CDR3 coding sequence is TGTGCCAGCAGTTTAGCACAGGGTGCGGGGGGCTACACCTTC.

The chain is built from TRBV28 and TRBJ1-2; perhaps TRBD1 as D (6 bases). V gave up 5 bases and J gave up 4 bases, with 14 bases separating them. Germline V lookup: CDR1 MDHEN, CDR2 SYDVKM. CDR3 length: 14 amino acids. CDR3 protein: CASSTLQGGYGYTF. CDR3 coding DNA: TGTGCCAGCAGTACATTACAGGGTGGCTATGGCTACACCTTC.

This clone was seen a few times. CDR3 amino acids: CASSPKGNQPQHF. The CDR3 DNA reads TGTGCCAGCAGTCCGAAGGGGAATCAGCCCCAGCATTTT. This sequence joins TRBV6-1 and TRBJ1-5; the D gene is possibly TRBD1 (5 bases). This CDR3 is 13 amino acids long. V lost 5 bases and J lost 4, with 9 bases in between. CDR1 and CDR2 (germline): MNHNS, SASEGT.

This clone was seen repeatedly, ten times or more. The rearrangement links TRBV6-1 to TRBJ2-2; D remains ambiguous. The CDR3 has 12 amino acids. V was cut by 6 bases and J by 3 bases, with 5 bases left in between. Germline CDR1 is MNHNS and CDR2 is SASEGT. The CDR3 DNA sequence: TGTGCCAGCAGGACGGACACCGGGGAGCTGTTTTTT. Its protein is CASRTDTGELFF.

This clone was counted many times. The V and J genes are TRBV4-3 and TRBJ2-7, with D perhaps matching TRBD2 (5 bases). With 0 bases removed from V and 2 bases from J, the gap between germline ends came to 11 bases. The germline V gene encodes CDR1 LGHNA and CDR2 YSLEER. The CDR3 has 15 amino acids. The CDR3 region has the DNA TGCGCCAGCAGCCAAGATCCTAGCAGCCCCTACGAGCAGTACTTC. Its translation: CASSQDPSSPYEQYF.

This clone turned up a few times. The rearrangement uses TRBV28 and TRBJ2-1; 10 nucleotides align to TRBD1. The CDR3 has 15 amino acids. In germline, CDR1 is MDHEN, CDR2 SYDVKM. Unmatched junction bases numbered 14, after V lost 10 bases and J lost 8 bases. The CDR3 bases are TGTGCCACCTTGACGAGGAGACAGGGGGCCGATGAGCAGTTCTTC. It specifies CATLTRRQGADEQFF.

The rearrangement uses TRBV20-1 and TRBJ2-5; perhaps TRBD2 as D (5 bases). The CDR3 loop spans 14 amino acids. The germline V gene has CDR1 DFQATT and CDR2 SNEGSKA (reference sequence). The V gene lost 4 bases and the J gene lost 1 base, with 13 bases spanning the gap. In DNA, the CDR3 is TGCAGTGCTATTCTAGCTGTGAGCCAAGAGACCCAGTACTTC. Protein: CSAILAVSQETQYF.

This clone was seen at least ten times. The chain is built from TRBV30 and TRBJ2-1; 11 bases agree with TRBD2. The CDR3 has 17 amino acids. Germline trimming cut 2 bases from V and 4 bases from J; bases unmatched to any gene: 10. CDR1 and CDR2 from the germline V gene are GTSNPN and SVGIG (reference sequence). The CDR3 DNA reads as TGTGCCTGGAGTTGGCTAGCGGGGGGCCAGGAGTACAATGAGCAGTTCTTC. Protein sequence: CAWSWLAGGQEYNEQFF.

This clone was seen many times. V usage is TRBV12-3 or TRBV12-4 and J usage is TRBJ2-3; no reliable D call. V lost 2 bases and J 4 bases, leaving 7 bases between the germline ends. The CDR3 contains 13 residues. CDR3 region: CASSLRVADTQYF. The CDR3 region has the DNA TGTGCCAGCAGTTTAAGGGTAGCAGATACGCAGTATTTT.

This clone was recorded a few times. The CDR3 region has the DNA TGTGCCAGCAGCTTAGAGGGTCAGGGGTACAATCAGCCCCAGCATTTT. This translates into CASSLEGQGYNQPQHF. The chain uses TRBV7-8 and TRBJ1-5, with a weak D call TRBD1 (6 bases). V shed 1 base and J shed 3 bases, with 13 bases lying between them. This CDR3 spans 16 amino acids. Germline CDR1 is SGHVS and CDR2 is FQNEAQ.

This clone was counted at least ten times. The rearrangement uses TRBV25-1 and TRBJ2-7; D is uncertain. Germline V gives CDR1 MGHDK, CDR2 SYGVNS. CDR3 length: 13 amino acids. V shed 8 bases and J shed 1 base, with 12 bases lying between them. The CDR3 spells CASEDGNSYEQYF. CDR3 sequence (DNA): TGTGCCAGCGAAGACGGAAATTCCTACGAGCAGTACTTC.

This clone was counted at least ten times. V is TRBV9 and J is TRBJ2-2, with D tentatively TRBD2 (6 bases). Germline CDR1 SGDLS, CDR2 YYNGEE. This CDR3 contains 14 residues. Between the trimmed V and J ends, which lost 5 bases and 2 bases, there was a span of 10 bases. As DNA, the CDR3 is TGTGCCAGCAGTGGGACTGGCAACACCGGGGAGCTGTTTTTT. Protein product: CASSGTGNTGELFF.

This clone was seen more than once but under ten times. V usage is TRBV6-6 and J usage is TRBJ2-1; D is unclear. Germline CDR1 reads MNHNY; CDR2 reads SVGAGI (reference sequence). This CDR3 contains 13 residues. Trimming removed 0 bases from V and 9 bases from J, with 9 bases in between. The CDR3 DNA reads TGTGCCAGCAGTTACTCAAGGCCGGCTGAGCAGTTCTTC. Translated, it gives CASSYSRPAEQFF.

A word on this clone: One junction end disagrees with the germline gene, perhaps due to a read error. The rearrangement uses TRBV18 and TRBJ1-2; 8 nucleotides match TRBD1. The CDR3 is 13 residues long. CDR1 KGHSH and CDR2 LQKENI come from the germline V gene. The CDR3, as DNA: TGTGCCAGCTCACGGGGACAGGCTATGAACTATAGCTTC. It codes for CASSRGQAMNYSF.